This T cell receptor (beta chain) was retrieved from a study of Ad26.COV2.S vaccination and SARS-CoV-2 variants. The treatment was: over 15 received Ad26.COV2.S at low or high dose, single or two shots; roughly 5 received placebo; per-sample allocation not given. Specimen acquisition occurred on day 63 following the initial vaccine or placebo injection. An Ad26 vector carrying the Wuhan-strain SARS-CoV-2 spike served as the vaccine. Regarding this clone: Its matching antigen is unknown.

Study-level points and caveats: People who got the vaccine had more spike-specific TCR breadth than people who got placebo. For non-spike TCRs, breadth in vaccine recipients resembled that in placebo recipients.

The table came from immunoSEQ multiplex PCR; TCRdb's copy has only in-frame clones and leaves some out. The sample has just over 350,000 clones, roughly 85% seen once. Germline V CDR1 and CDR2: MNHEY, SMNVEV (reference sequence). V was trimmed by 4 bases and J by 5 bases, leaving 11 bases between them. This CDR3 has 14 amino acids. This TCR came from a person between 18 and 59 years old who received the Ad26.COV2.S COVID-19 vaccine or a placebo. V gene TRBV27 combines with J gene TRBJ2-2; possible D gene TRBD1, 6 bases. Sequenced material: peripheral blood, taken in a trial of Ad26.COV2.S vaccine versus placebo. The CDR3 coding sequence is TGTGCCAGCAGTTCGGACAGTAGGACCGGGGAGCTGTTTTTT. Protein sequence: CASSSDSRTGELFF.